This T cell receptor beta chain was captured in a study of shared clonotypes between healthy human individuals. TCRdb's table, derived via immunoSEQ multiplex PCR, lists solely in-frame clones and lacks some. The sample has around 1 million clones, more than 75% seen once. With respect to this clone: The antigen is undetermined.

Whole-study findings and limits: Estimated clonotype richness was generally higher in naive than memory subsets. Shared clonotypes across all four donors exceeded non-shared ones in generation probability.

Sequencing was done on a sample of memory CD4+ T cells sorted from blood. The subset here: CD45RA-negative fraction. The TCR was taken from a young man in good health.

The CDR3 is CASGTDPQHEQYF. The DNA for the CDR3 is TGTGCCAGCGGGACGGACCCCCAACACGAGCAGTACTTC. V gene TRBV5-6 combines with J gene TRBJ2-7, with D perhaps assigned TRBD1 or TRBD2 (5 bases each). CDR1 SGHDT and CDR2 YYEEEE come from the germline V gene. V shed 7 bases and J shed 5 bases, with 16 bases lying between them. The CDR3 spans 13 residues.